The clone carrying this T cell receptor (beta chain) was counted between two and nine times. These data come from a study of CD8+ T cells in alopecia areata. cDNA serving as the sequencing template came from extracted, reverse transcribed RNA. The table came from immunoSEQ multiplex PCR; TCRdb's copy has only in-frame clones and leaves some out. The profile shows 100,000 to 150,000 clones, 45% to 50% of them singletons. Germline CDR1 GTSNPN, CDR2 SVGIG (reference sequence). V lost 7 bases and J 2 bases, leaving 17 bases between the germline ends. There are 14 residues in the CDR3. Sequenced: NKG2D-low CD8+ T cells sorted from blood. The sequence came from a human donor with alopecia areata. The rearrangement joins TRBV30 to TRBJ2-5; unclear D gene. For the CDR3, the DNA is TGTGCCTTGAAGTCGACTGGCCCACAAGAGACCCAGTACTTC. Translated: CALKSTGPQETQYF.